This TCR beta chain appears in the sequencing data of a study of beta chain features in type 1 diabetes. Regarding the study as a whole: Type 1 diabetes patients showed a moderate but significant shortening of TCRB CDR3s in all four CD4+ subsets. More deletions and fewer insertions at VDJ junctions were seen in type 1 diabetes patients. Possibly, sequencing cDNA over-represented cells that had high TCR expression levels. Patients' naive, central memory and regulatory TCRB repertoires appeared more alike than those of healthy donors.

All sorted populations exceeded 98% purity. Reverse transcribing all isolated RNA meant expressed TCRB transcripts were sequenced. Profiled with immunoSEQ multiplex PCR; TCRdb holds only in-frame clones, not every one. This table holds hundreds of thousands of clones, about an eighth found once. With respect to this clone: As yet, its antigen is unknown.

Germline lookup yields CDR1 GTSNPN and CDR2 SVGIG (reference sequence). The CDR3 runs 15 residues. Losses at the gene ends were 3 bases for V and 5 bases for J; bases not matched to a gene: 9. The rearrangement joins TRBV30 to TRBJ1-4; 7 bases match TRBD1. Sequenced material: naive CD4+ T cells from blood. The sequence came from a young man with type 1 diabetes. As DNA, the CDR3 is TGTGCCTGGAGGCCTGCGGGACAGAGGAATGAAAAACTGTTTTTT. It codes for CAWRPAGQRNEKLFF.